This T cell receptor (beta chain) emerged from a study of T cell responses to AZD1222 COVID-19 vaccine. Profiled with immunoSEQ multiplex PCR; TCRdb holds only in-frame clones, not every one. This table has some 130,000 clones, more than 75% appearing once. Germline-derived CDR1 and CDR2 are MNHEY and SVGAGI. With 0 bases removed from V and 9 bases from J, the gap between germline ends came to 12 bases. The CDR3 extends over 15 amino acids. This material consisted of peripheral blood, taken on day 0 of AZD1222 vaccination. The sequence derives from an adult in good health. The J gene is TRBJ1-6, the V gene TRBV6-5; tentatively, D is TRBD1 (5 bases). The CDR3 region is CASSYSTVSASPLHF. The DNA for the CDR3 is TGTGCCAGCAGTTACTCGACAGTATCGGCTTCACCCCTCCACTTT.